These 7 T cell receptor beta chains came from one sample sequenced in a study of Ad26.COV2.S vaccination and SARS-CoV-2 variants. Documented treatment: around 19 received Ad26.COV2.S at low or high dose, single or two shots; 5 received placebo; per-sample allocation not given. The samples date from day 63 after the first vaccine or placebo injection. Libraries were prepared by immunoSEQ multiplex PCR; TCRdb keeps only in-frame clonotypes and omits some of them. The sample yields around 240,000 clones, more than 75% seen once. This sample comprised peripheral blood, obtained in a trial of Ad26.COV2.S vaccine versus placebo. Receptors were obtained from a person aged 18-65 years who received the Ad26.COV2.S COVID-19 vaccine or a placebo.

As to this clone: At one boundary the junction diverges from the germline segment, which might be a read error. The chain couples TRBV6-5 to TRBJ2-2; D gene ambiguous. The CDR3 runs 13 residues. Germline V gives CDR1 MNHEY, CDR2 SVGAGI. CDR3 nucleotide sequence: TGTGCCAGCAGTTACGCAGGTACCGTGGAGCTGTTTTTT. Protein sequence: CASSYAGTVELFF.

J is TRBJ1-1 and V is TRBV28; D remains unclear. V shed 8 bases and J shed 1 base, with 8 bases lying between them. The CDR3 length is 12 residues. Germline CDR1 MDHEN, CDR2 SYDVKM. The CDR3 nucleotides read TGTGCCAGCCGGTTCCCGAACACTGAAGCTTTCTTT. Translated: CASRFPNTEAFF. The full variable domain, in which reference TRBV28 and TRBJ1-1 provide the parts outside the CDR3, is DVKVTQSSRYLVKRTGEKVFLECVQDMDHENMFWYRQDPGLGLRLIYFSYDVKMKEKGDIPEGYSVSREKKERFSLILESASTNQTSMYLCASRFPNTEAFFGQGTRLTVV.

The chain combines TRBV7-2 with TRBJ2-7; unclear D gene. V shed 5 bases and J shed 1 base, with 3 bases lying between them. Germline V lookup: CDR1 SGHTA, CDR2 FQGNSA. This CDR3 is built from 11 residues. CDR3 loop: CASSTSYEQYF. The CDR3, as DNA: TGTGCCAGCAGCACTTCCTACGAGCAGTACTTC.

The rearrangement joins TRBV3-1 (or the pseudogene TRBV3-2) to TRBJ2-7; D possibly corresponds to TRBD1 (7 bases). Between the trimmed V and J ends, which lost 1 base and 5 bases, there was a span of 15 bases. This CDR3 contains 15 residues. Germline values: CDR1 LGHDT, CDR2 YNNKEL (reference sequence). The CDR3 sequence is CASSQGLQGGNEQYF. CDR3 in DNA: TGTGCCAGCAGCCAAGGGTTGCAGGGGGGCAACGAGCAGTACTTC.

The chain has TRBV7-9 and TRBJ2-1; 8 bases map to TRBD2. In germline, CDR1 is SEHNR, CDR2 FQNEAQ (reference sequence). V lost 4 bases, J lost 4 bases, and 6 bases stayed unmatched. The CDR3 is 15 amino acids. The CDR3 sequence is CASSSGLAEYNEQFF. The CDR3 DNA is TGTGCCAGCAGCTCCGGACTAGCAGAGTACAATGAGCAGTTCTTC.

The rearrangement uses TRBV11-3 and TRBJ2-7; 9 bases are a match to TRBD1. This CDR3 region has 14 residues. The germline gives CDR1 SGHNT, CDR2 YENEEA. V shed 4 bases, J shed 3 bases, and the junction held 4 bases outside the gene matches. Here the CDR3 DNA reads TGTGCCAGCAGCTCGGGACAGGGCCGCTACGAGCAGTACTTC. Residues: CASSSGQGRYEQYF.

The chain uses TRBV19 and TRBJ2-2; unclear D gene. This CDR3 region has 12 residues. The germline V gene encodes CDR1 LNHDA and CDR2 SQIVND (reference sequence). Trimming took off 4 bases at V and 4 bases at J, with 4 bases between the two ends. In DNA, the CDR3 is TGTGCCAGTAGTACCTCCACCGGGGAGCTGTTTTTT. Translated, it gives CASSTSTGELFF.